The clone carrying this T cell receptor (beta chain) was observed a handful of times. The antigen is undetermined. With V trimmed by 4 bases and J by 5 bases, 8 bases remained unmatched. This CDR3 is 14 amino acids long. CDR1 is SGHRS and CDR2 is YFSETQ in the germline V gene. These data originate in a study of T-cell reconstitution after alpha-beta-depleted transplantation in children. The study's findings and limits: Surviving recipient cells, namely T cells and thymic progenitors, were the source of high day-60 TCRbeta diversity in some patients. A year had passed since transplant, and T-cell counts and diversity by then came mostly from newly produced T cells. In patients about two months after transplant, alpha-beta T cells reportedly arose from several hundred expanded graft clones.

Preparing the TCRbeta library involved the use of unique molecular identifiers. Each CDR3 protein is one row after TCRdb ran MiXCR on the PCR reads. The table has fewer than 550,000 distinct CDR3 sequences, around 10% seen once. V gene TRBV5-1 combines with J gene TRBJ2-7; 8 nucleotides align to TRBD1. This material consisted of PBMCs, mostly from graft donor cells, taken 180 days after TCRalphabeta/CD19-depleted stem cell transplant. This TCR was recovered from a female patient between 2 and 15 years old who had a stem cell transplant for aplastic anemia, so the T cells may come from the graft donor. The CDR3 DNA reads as TGCGCCAGCAGCCCCCGGACAGGGTCCAACGAGCAGTACTTC. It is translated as CASSPRTGSNEQYF.